Listed below are T cell receptor beta chains from one sample, sequenced in a study of breast tumors, draining lymph nodes, adjacent tissues. TCRdb processed the multiplex PCR reads anew with MiXCR; each CDR3 protein has one entry. The sample consists of approximately 60,000 distinct CDR3 sequences, approximately 57% of them appearing once. Sequenced sample: breast tumor tissue. The receptors come from a female donor with breast cancer. Some clones in this sample may be carry-over from other donors' samples. Each CDR3 is given with its conserved first and last residue. D genes are given only for firm matches. The size of a clone is reported for some rows only, either as once, few or many, or as a class for expanded clones.

>TRBJ1-2|TRBV5-1|-|-
CASSSRVVGGYTF
TGCGCCAGCAGCAGCAGGGTAGTAGGCGGCTACACCTTC
>TRBJ2-7|TRBV7-3|once|TRBD2
CASSPTSGGDEQYF
TGTGCCAGCAGCCCGACTAGCGGGGGAGATGAGCAGTACTTC
>TRBJ1-2|TRBV29-1|once|-
CSVDDTTYGYTF
TGCAGCGTAGATGACACCACATATGGCTACACCTTC
>TRBJ2-1|TRBV15|many|-
CATSRDQLDNEQFF
TGTGCCACCAGCAGAGATCAACTAGACAATGAGCAGTTCTTC
>TRBJ2-7|TRBV29-1|-|-
CSRAASYEQYF
TGCAGCAGGGCGGCTAGCTACGAGCAGTACTTC
>TRBJ2-3|TRBV4-3|many|TRBD2
CASSLGTSGASTDTQYF
TGCGCCAGCAGCCTAGGGACTAGCGGTGCTAGCACAGATACGCAGTATTTT
>TRBJ2-1|TRBV28|-|-
CASRIGQFF
TGTGCCAGCAGAATAGGGCAGTTCTTC
>TRBJ1-4|TRBV28|many|-
CASSLTRQGNEKLFF
TGTGCCAGCAGTTTAACGCGGCAGGGTAATGAAAAACTGTTTTTT
>TRBJ1-2|TRBV29-1|-|-
CSVDSGDGYTF
TGCAGCGTTGACTCAGGGGATGGCTACACCTTC
>TRBJ1-2|TRBV6-2/TRBV6-3|-|-
CASSLLAGRHYGYTF
TGTGCCAGCAGTCTCCTAGCGGGAAGGCACTATGGCTACACCTTC
>TRBJ1-3|TRBV20-1|-|-
CSALQARSGNTIYF
TGCAGTGCCCTACAGGCGCGCTCTGGAAACACCATATATTTT
>TRBJ1-1|TRBV6-1|few|-
CASSERQTSEAFF
TGTGCCAGCAGTGAACGGCAGACTAGTGAAGCTTTCTTT
>TRBJ2-7|TRBV6-5|-|-
CASSDGMSSYERYF
TGTGCCAGCAGCGACGGAATGAGCTCCTACGAGCGGTACTTC
>TRBJ2-7|TRBV7-9|-|TRBD1
CASSQAPRGGTGESYEQYF
TGCGCCAGCAGCCAAGCGCCGAGGGGCGGGACAGGGGAATCCTACGAGCAGTACTTC
>TRBJ2-1|TRBV6-5|many|-
CASRARNEQFF
TGTGCCAGCAGGGCCCGGAATGAGCAGTTCTTC
>TRBJ2-3|TRBV15|many|-
CATSARDFSVNTQYF
TGTGCCACCAGCGCGAGGGATTTCTCTGTGAATACGCAGTATTTT
>TRBJ1-3|TRBV9|-|-
CASSSTGLDAGNTIYF
TGTGCCAGCAGCTCCACAGGCTTAGACGCTGGAAACACCATATATTTT
>TRBJ2-1|TRBV19|many|-
CASKTTGRYYNEQFF
TGTGCCAGTAAGACTACAGGGCGTTACTACAATGAGCAGTTCTTC
>TRBJ2-6|TRBV12-3/TRBV12-4|-|-
CASSPGLKGANVLTF
TGTGCCAGCAGTCCGGGACTTAAGGGGGCCAACGTCCTGACTTTC
>TRBJ2-5|TRBV19|many|TRBD2
CASSPNGLAMKTQYF
TGTGCCAGTAGCCCTAATGGACTAGCCATGAAGACCCAGTACTTC
>TRBJ1-2|TRBV2|-|-
CASINTGYGYTF
TGTGCCAGCATTAATACCGGCTATGGCTACACCTTC
>TRBJ2-1|TRBV7-3|-|TRBD2
CASSLGIAGYNEQFF
TGTGCCAGCAGCTTAGGGATAGCGGGGTACAATGAGCAGTTCTTC
>TRBJ2-3|TRBV20-1|-|-
CSALRGTTDTQYF
TGCAGTGCTCTCCGGGGCACCACAGATACGCAGTATTTT
>TRBJ2-5|TRBV20-1|many|TRBD2
CSARLAGGLETQYF
TGCAGTGCTAGACTAGCGGGGGGGCTCGAGACCCAGTACTTC
>TRBJ2-2|TRBV5-1|-|-
CASSQSPTGNTGELFF
TGCGCCAGCAGCCAGAGCCCGACAGGGAACACCGGGGAGCTGTTTTTT
>TRBJ2-7|TRBV2|-|-
CASSGGAPPCSYEQYF
TGTGCCAGCAGCGGGGGTGCACCTCCGTGCTCCTACGAGCAGTACTTC
>TRBJ2-5|TRBV2|-|TRBD1
CASSEDRGFGETQYF
TGTGCCAGCAGTGAGGACAGGGGGTTCGGAGAGACCCAGTACTTC
>TRBJ2-7|TRBV6-4|-|-
CTSSDSLEQYF
TGTACCAGCAGTGACTCTCTCGAGCAGTACTTC
>TRBJ1-2|TRBV5-6|-|TRBD1
CASSLMGQGLGLGYTF
TGTGCCAGCAGCTTGATGGGACAGGGACTTGGCCTAGGCTACACCTTC
>TRBJ1-6|TRBV20-1|few|-
CAFRRNNSPLHF
TGCGCCTTTCGGAGGAATAATTCACCCCTCCACTTT
>TRBJ1-2|TRBV5-6|-|TRBD1
CASSLTSGTGGALKGYTF
TGTGCCAGCAGCCTAACCTCCGGGACAGGGGGCGCGTTAAAGGGCTACACCTTC
>TRBJ2-3|TRBV11-1|many|TRBD2
CASSDGTSGERASTDTQYF
TGTGCCAGCAGCGATGGGACTAGCGGGGAGCGAGCTAGCACAGATACGCAGTATTTT
>TRBJ2-5|TRBV7-2|-|TRBD2
CASSLVGRGDQETQYF
TGTGCCAGCAGCTTAGTCGGGCGGGGGGACCAAGAGACCCAGTACTTC
>TRBJ2-5|TRBV6-6|-|-
CAGSPWGGETRYF
TGTGCCGGCAGCCCCTGGGGCGGGGAGACCCGGTACTTC